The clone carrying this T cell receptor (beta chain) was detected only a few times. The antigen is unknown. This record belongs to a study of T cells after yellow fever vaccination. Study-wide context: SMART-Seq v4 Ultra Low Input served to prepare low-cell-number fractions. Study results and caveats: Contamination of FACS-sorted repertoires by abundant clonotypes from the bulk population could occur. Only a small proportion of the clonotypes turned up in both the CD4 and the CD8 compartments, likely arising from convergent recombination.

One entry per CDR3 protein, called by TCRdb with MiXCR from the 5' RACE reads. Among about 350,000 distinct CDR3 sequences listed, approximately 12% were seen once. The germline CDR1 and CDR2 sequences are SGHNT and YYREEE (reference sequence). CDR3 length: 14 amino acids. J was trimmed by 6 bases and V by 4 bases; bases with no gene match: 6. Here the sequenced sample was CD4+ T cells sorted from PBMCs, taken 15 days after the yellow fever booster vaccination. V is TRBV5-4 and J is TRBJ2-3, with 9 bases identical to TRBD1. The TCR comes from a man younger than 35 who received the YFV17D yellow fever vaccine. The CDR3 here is CASSTKTGGDTQYF. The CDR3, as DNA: TGTGCCAGCAGCACGAAGACAGGGGGGGATACGCAGTATTTT.